Below, 9 T cell receptor beta chains from the same sample are listed, as sequenced in a study of blood T cell repertoires in COVID-19. Libraries were prepared by immunoSEQ multiplex PCR; TCRdb keeps only in-frame clonotypes and omits some of them. Here the sample spans approximately 33,000 clones, roughly 75% being singletons. What was sequenced was peripheral blood. These receptors came from a man in his sixties or seventies with acute or convalescent COVID-19.

The chain uses TRBV27 and TRBJ2-5; a possible D gene is TRBD2 (6 bases). Germline lookup yields CDR1 MNHEY and CDR2 SMNVEV (reference sequence). The ends were cut back, 5 bases at V and 5 bases at J, with 15 bases in the middle. The CDR3 loop spans 14 amino acids. The CDR3 spells CASSPDGSRETQYF. The CDR3 DNA reads TGTGCCAGCAGTCCCGACGGGAGTAGGGAGACCCAGTACTTC.

V and J are TRBV7-8 and TRBJ2-4, with a possible D match to TRBD2 (6 bases). The CDR3 extends over 18 amino acids. Trimming left V 5 bases short and J 0 bases short, with 20 bases between. Germline CDR1 reads SGHVS; CDR2 reads FQNEAQ. DNA for the CDR3: TGTGCCAGCAGCGAACTAGCAGTTTCTGAACTAGCCAAAAACATTCAGTACTTC. Translated, it gives CASSELAVSELAKNIQYF.

CDR3 DNA: TGTGCCAGCAGCACACACAGGGCTTATAATGAAAAACTGTTTTTT. Encoded protein: CASSTHRAYNEKLFF. The chain links TRBV5-5 to TRBJ1-4, with D possibly TRBD1 on 6 matching bases. The V and J ends lost 4 bases and 4 bases respectively, with 14 bases between them. Germline-derived CDR1 and CDR2 are SGHKS and YYEKEE (reference sequence). The CDR3 extends over 15 amino acids.

The chain couples TRBV11-3 to TRBJ2-2, with 9 bases aligning to TRBD1. CDR1 is SGHNT, CDR2 YENEEA, per germline. The V segment lost 5 bases and the J segment 1 base; nucleotides outside the gene matches: 5. CDR3 size: 16 residues. The CDR3 loop reads CASSPWTGENTGELFF. CDR3 in DNA: TGTGCCAGCAGCCCGTGGACAGGGGAGAACACCGGGGAGCTGTTTTTT.

This sequence joins TRBV18 and TRBJ1-1; tentative D call: TRBD1 (6 bases). This CDR3 comprises 16 residues. V was trimmed by 7 bases and J by 6 bases, leaving 24 bases between them. The V gene's germline CDR1 is KGHSH and CDR2 LQKENI. As DNA, the CDR3 is TGTGCCAGCTTACCCTACTTAACAGGGAGTGAGGCTGAAGCTTTCTTT. It translates to CASLPYLTGSEAEAFF.

The DNA for the CDR3 is TGTGCCAGCAGTTTACCCGGTAGGACAACCTATAATTCACCCCTCCACTTT. Translated: CASSLPGRTTYNSPLHF. V is TRBV28 and J is TRBJ1-6; tentatively, D is TRBD1 (5 bases). Germline lookup yields CDR1 MDHEN and CDR2 SYDVKM. The CDR3 covers 17 residues. V was trimmed by 2 bases and J by 2 bases, leaving 13 bases between them.

The chain is built from TRBV3-1 (or the pseudogene TRBV3-2) and TRBJ1-2; D is ambiguous. The CDR3 consists of 15 residues. Per the germline V gene, CDR1 is LGHDT and CDR2 is YNNKEL (reference sequence). V was clipped by 0 bases and J by 5 bases, with 13 bases between them. CDR3 residues: CASSQESWSSYGYTF. For the CDR3, the DNA is TGTGCCAGCAGCCAAGAGAGTTGGAGTTCGTATGGCTACACCTTC.

The CDR3 coding sequence is TGTGCCAGCAGTTACTCGGCAGACTACGAGCAGTACTTC. It encodes CASSYSADYEQYF. V is TRBV6-5 and J is TRBJ2-7; D gene unclear. The CDR3 loop spans 13 amino acids. In germline, CDR1 is MNHEY, CDR2 SVGAGI. With 0 bases removed from V and 3 bases from J, the gap between germline ends came to 6 bases.

This clone was seen a few times. The rearrangement uses TRBV5-4 and TRBJ2-7; D is perhaps TRBD2 (6 bases). Germline lookup yields CDR1 SGHNT and CDR2 YYREEE (reference sequence). CDR3 size: 15 residues. Trimming removed 0 bases at V and 2 bases at J, with 12 bases between. This CDR3 reads CASSLAGTSTYEQYF. CDR3 in DNA: TGTGCCAGCAGCTTGGCCGGGACTTCTACCTACGAGCAGTACTTC.